The rows below give T cell receptor beta chains drawn from one sample of a study of T-cell memory formation after mild COVID-19. TCRdb reprocessed the 5' RACE reads with MiXCR, giving one entry per CDR3 protein. Of some 300,000 distinct CDR3 sequences in the sample, roughly 20% were seen once. Specimen: PBMCs or a T cell subset sorted from them (not recorded which). All receptors come from a man aged 18 to 29 who had mild COVID-19 (a few samples of this study predate the infection). Cell type and time point are not known. Both conserved end residues are trimmed from each CDR3. Fields, in order: J gene, V gene, clone size, CDR3 protein. A clone size is listed for some rows: how often the clone was seen (once, few, many), or a class if it is expanded.

TRBJ1-6 TRBV5-5 few ASSDRRLSPLH
TRBJ2-1 TRBV7-9 . ASNPFRTGGNEQF
TRBJ2-2 TRBV7-9 . ASSRGGAGPGELF
TRBJ2-3 TRBV29-1 . SVERGIGTDTQY
TRBJ1-1 TRBV10-3 . AISENRDSEAF
TRBJ2-7 TRBV6-5 . ASSPQGGSYEQY
TRBJ1-3 TRBV3-1 many ASSAYRDGGNTIY
TRBJ1-2 TRBV7-2 few ASSPTPVGVYGYT
TRBJ2-3 TRBV2 . ASSRQGSGDTQY
TRBJ2-1 TRBV5-6 . ASSSSGGADEQF
TRBJ2-4 TRBV28 few ASTAGRLAKNIQY
TRBJ1-1 TRBV6-6 many ASSYFHGQYTEAF
TRBJ1-5 TRBV12-3/TRBV12-4 . ASSPNPGESNQPQH
TRBJ1-3 TRBV7-8 few ATSPGRLVRSGNTIY
TRBJ2-1 TRBV7-2 once ASTDRGRGEQF
TRBJ1-6 TRBV14 . ASSQGNNSPLH
TRBJ1-2 TRBV12-3/TRBV12-4 many ASSLWGDDGYT
TRBJ2-1 TRBV20-1 . SAPSGTGGYNEQF
TRBJ2-7 TRBV29-1 . SVEERGDTDEQY
TRBJ2-1 TRBV6-4 many ASSDSAGGPNEQF
TRBJ1-2 TRBV7-3 many ASSLGLNYGYT
TRBJ2-4 TRBV24-1 few ATSGGAGDIQY
TRBJ1-5 TRBV27 few ASSFGVDQPQH
TRBJ2-3 TRBV2 few ASSPGVGYTQY
TRBJ2-3 TRBV7-2 . ASSSTSSPQY
TRBJ1-1 TRBV7-2 . ASSLTRGDTEAF
TRBJ1-1 TRBV18 few ASSPAAGGDTEAF
TRBJ2-3 TRBV11-2 . ASSFPLYGTQY